This T cell receptor (beta chain) was identified in a study of technical replicates of blood from a handful of donors (dated by TCRdb to the late 2010s). With respect to this clone: Its antigen remains undetermined. No base qualities exist here, and no much larger clone lies one base off it.

Trimming costs V 5 bases and J 2 bases, and their ends lie 13 bases apart. Sequences SGHRS (CDR1) and YFSETQ (CDR2) are obtained from the germline V gene. Including cysteine and phenylalanine, the CDR3 has 14 amino acids. Only CDR3 DNA is held: 42 bases, read in frame from base 1. The protocol used for the library was the immunoSEQ multiplex PCR assay. As stored in TCRdb, this immuneACCESS dataset retains in-frame rearrangements with V and J assigned. A fraction of the clones does not appear; measured against another copy, unresolved V genes explain less than half of the discrepancy, and the remainder lacks a known reason. For this sample there are 75,000 to 90,000 clones; about 93% appear just once. The ten biggest clones cover roughly 0.3% of the sample.

The source is a human donor in good health. The rearrangement joined TRBV5-1 to TRBJ1-1; TRBD1 is a weak D gene call, 6 bases matching. Sequenced material: T cells isolated from PBMCs. Here the CDR3 is given as CASSYGGANTEAFF. The DNA is as follows: TGCGCCAGCAGTTACGGGGGGGCAAACACTGAAGCTTTCTTT.